These 26 T cell receptor beta chains were sequenced from one sample in a study of blood T cell repertoires in COVID-19. Repertoires were generated with immunoSEQ multiplex PCR, while TCRdb's copy carries only in-frame clones and drops some. The table records roughly 75,000 clones, around 89% of them present only once. Sequenced sample: peripheral blood. The source is a man aged 60 to 75 with acute or convalescent COVID-19.

The CDR3 nucleotides are TGTGCCAGCGCGCGGGTTTTAGATACGCAGTATTTT. It specifies CASARVLDTQYF. The J gene is TRBJ2-3, the V gene TRBV12-3 or TRBV12-4; D is perhaps TRBD2 (5 bases). Trimming took 8 bases from V and 5 from J, leaving 11 bases between them. This CDR3 has 12 residues.

The rearrangement joins TRBV6-5 to TRBJ1-1; D remains ambiguous. From germline, CDR1 is MNHEY and CDR2 SVGAGI. Trimming took 6 bases from V and 6 from J, leaving 14 bases between them. This CDR3 has 13 residues. DNA for the CDR3: TGTGCCAGCAGGGGCAATGGGGAGCCTGAAGCTTTCTTT. This translates into CASRGNGEPEAFF.

The V gene is TRBV6-5, the J gene TRBJ2-5; D is undetermined. Trimming stripped 6 bases from V and 0 bases from J, with 8 bases between. Germline V gene data show CDR1 as MNHEY and CDR2 as SVGAGI. CDR3 length: 13 amino acids. The CDR3: CASSPNYQETQYF. The CDR3 DNA reads TGTGCCAGCAGCCCAAACTACCAAGAGACCCAGTACTTC.

This chain connects TRBV29-1 to TRBJ2-5; D perhaps matches TRBD1 (7 bases). In germline, CDR1 is SQVTM, CDR2 ANQGSEA. The CDR3 length is 12 residues. V was shortened by 8 bases and J by 4 bases, with 14 bases between the two germline ends. CDR3 amino acids: CSFPQGGETQYF. The CDR3 DNA reads as TGCAGCTTTCCCCAGGGGGGAGAGACCCAGTACTTC.

The chain is built from TRBV6-5 and TRBJ1-5, with 8 nucleotides matching TRBD1. Germline V gene lookup returns CDR1 MNHEY and CDR2 SVGAGI. CDR3 length: 15 residues. Germline trimming cut 5 bases from V and 4 bases from J; bases unmatched to any gene: 7. DNA for the CDR3: TGTGCCAGCAGTCCGTGGGACAGGTCTAATCAGCCCCAGCATTTT. Translated: CASSPWDRSNQPQHF.

The J gene is TRBJ2-5, the V gene TRBV30; 9 bases fit TRBD1. Germline lookup yields CDR1 GTSNPN and CDR2 SVGIG (reference sequence). V was pared by 0 bases and J by 5 bases, with 4 bases of the junction left unmatched. The CDR3 contains 14 residues. In DNA, the CDR3 is TGTGCCTGGAGTGTACAGGGGGCGGTTGAGACCCAGTACTTC. Its protein is CAWSVQGAVETQYF. Using reference TRBV30 and TRBJ2-5 for the parts outside the CDR3, the full variable domain is SQTIHQWPATLVQPVGSPLSLECTVEGTSNPNLYWYRQAAGRGLQLLFYSVGIGQISSEVPQNLSASRPQDRQFILSSKKLLLSDSGFYLCAWSVQGAVETQYFGPGTRLLVL.

J is TRBJ1-2 and V is TRBV5-1; 8 nucleotides line up with TRBD1. CDR3 size: 15 residues. V shed 1 base, J shed 3 bases, and the junction held 5 bases outside the gene matches. From germline, CDR1 is SGHRS and CDR2 YFSETQ. As DNA, the CDR3 is TGCGCCAGCAGCTTGTGGGCAGGGGGCGACTATGGCTACACCTTC. Translating gives CASSLWAGGDYGYTF.

V gene TRBV5-4 combines with J gene TRBJ2-2, with D hard to call. Trimming removed 4 bases from V and 2 bases from J, with 3 bases in between. Per germline, CDR1 SGHNT and CDR2 YYREEE (reference sequence). The CDR3 extends over 12 amino acids. CDR3 nucleotide sequence: TGTGCCAGCAGCCAAAACACCGGGGAGCTGTTTTTT. Protein: CASSQNTGELFF.

The CDR3 loop reads CASSLLANNQPQHF. DNA for the CDR3: TGCGCCAGCAGCTTATTGGCAAATAATCAGCCCCAGCATTTT. The V call is TRBV5-1, the J call TRBJ1-5; D is ambiguous. Germline CDR1 is SGHRS and CDR2 is YFSETQ. The CDR3 has 14 residues. The V end lost 2 bases, the J end lost 4 bases, and 10 bases lay between the germline ends.

Remarks on this clone: A read error may produce the germline difference seen at one junction end. The chain is built from TRBV19 and TRBJ2-1; 9 bases are shared with TRBD1. Germline CDR1 is LNHDA and CDR2 is SQIVND (reference sequence). The CDR3 loop spans 16 amino acids. CDR3 protein: CASSLDRTGVYNEQFF. The DNA of the CDR3 is TGTGCCAGTAGTCTAGACAGGACAGGGGTTTACAATGAGCAGTTCTTC.

The chain combines TRBV6-6 with TRBJ1-2; perhaps TRBD1 as D (5 bases). This CDR3 region has 15 residues. The germline V gene encodes CDR1 MNHNY and CDR2 SVGAGI (reference sequence). Trimming removed 5 bases at V and 5 bases at J, with 18 bases between. CDR3 bases: TGTGCCAGCAGTCCCTCGGCCAGGGTCCCTTATGGCTACACCTTC. Translation: CASSPSARVPYGYTF.

The chain combines TRBV28 with TRBJ2-7; D gene ambiguous. This CDR3 contains 13 residues. The germline V gene has CDR1 MDHEN and CDR2 SYDVKM. The V gene lost 6 bases and the J gene lost 2 bases, with 11 bases spanning the gap. The CDR3 reads CASSIGSPYEQYF. DNA of the CDR3: TGTGCCAGCAGCATCGGGTCCCCCTACGAGCAGTACTTC.

The CDR3 region has the DNA TGTGCCAGCAGTTACGGGCAGGGGGAAACTGAAGCTTTCTTT. It codes for CASSYGQGETEAFF. The chain joins TRBV6-5 to TRBJ1-1, with 7 bases identical to TRBD1. This CDR3 is built from 14 residues. The germline CDR1 and CDR2 sequences are MNHEY and SVGAGI. V was clipped by 2 bases and J by 5 bases; unmatched bases: 5.

CDR3 sequence: CASSPAQGVPFF. CDR3 in DNA: TGTGCCAGCAGTCCTGCCCAGGGGGTACCGTTCTTC. The V call is TRBV27, the J call TRBJ2-1; 7 nucleotides agree with TRBD1. CDR3 length: 12 amino acids. CDR1 MNHEY and CDR2 SMNVEV come from the germline V gene (reference sequence). Trimming cost V 5 bases and J 15 bases; bases outside gene matches: 10.

Concerning this clone itself: Germline and junction disagree at one end, which may indicate a read error. This chain uses TRBV5-1 with TRBJ2-2, with D possibly being TRBD2 (6 bases). There are 17 residues in the CDR3. Germline CDR1 SGHRS, CDR2 YFSETQ. CDR3 nucleotides: TGCGCCGGCAGCTTAGCGGACGGTACTCTGAGAACCGGGGAGCTGTTTTTT. Translation: CAGSLADGTLRTGELFF.

The gene calls are TRBV3-1 (or the pseudogene TRBV3-2) and TRBJ2-2, with D perhaps matching TRBD1 (6 bases). CDR1 and CDR2 (germline): LGHDT, YNNKEL (reference sequence). V lost 7 bases and J lost 1, with 10 bases in between. CDR3 size: 14 residues. The CDR3 protein is CASTPTGNTGELFF. The CDR3 region has the DNA TGTGCCAGCACCCCGACAGGGAACACCGGGGAGCTGTTTTTT.

The V and J genes are TRBV24-1 and TRBJ2-3, with 10 bases lining up with TRBD2. The CDR3 contains 16 residues. Germline CDR1 is KGHDR and CDR2 is SFDVKD. Trimming at V came to 3 bases and at J to 0 bases, leaving 2 bases not matched to a gene. For the CDR3, the DNA is TGTGCCACCAGTGATCGGACTAGCGGAAGCACAGATACGCAGTATTTT. Its translation: CATSDRTSGSTDTQYF.

This clone was recorded a few times. This sequence joins TRBV28 and TRBJ1-1; D is unclear. CDR1 is MDHEN and CDR2 is SYDVKM in the germline V gene. The CDR3 loop spans 11 amino acids. Trimming removed 11 bases at V and 6 bases at J, with 13 bases between. As DNA, the CDR3 is TGTGCCTCCCGTGGGAGACCTGAAGCTTTCTTT. This encodes CASRGRPEAFF. The complete variable domain, with remaining parts taken from reference TRBV28 and TRBJ1-1, reads DVKVTQSSRYLVKRTGEKVFLECVQDMDHENMFWYRQDPGLGLRLIYFSYDVKMKEKGDIPEGYSVSREKKERFSLILESASTNQTSMYLCASRGRPEAFFGQGTRLTVV.

Here the CDR3 DNA reads TGCAGCGTTGAGAGGACAGGGTCCTACGAGCAGTACTTC. Protein product: CSVERTGSYEQYF. This chain links TRBV29-1 with TRBJ2-7, with 8 bases that match TRBD1. Per the germline V gene, CDR1 is SQVTM and CDR2 is ANQGSEA. The length of the CDR3 is 13 residues. J lost 1 base, V lost 3 bases, and 2 bases had no gene match.

The genes are TRBV7-9 and TRBJ1-4, with 9 nucleotides matching TRBD1. The germline CDR1 and CDR2 sequences are SEHNR and FQNEAQ (reference sequence). The CDR3 sequence is 14 residues long. After removal of 5 bases from V and 7 bases from J, the junction contained 5 bases not matched to a gene. CDR3 coding DNA: TGTGCCAGCAGCCTGGACAGGGGAGGTGAAAAACTGTTTTTT. Protein: CASSLDRGGEKLFF.

This chain links TRBV6-5 with TRBJ2-2; no definite D call. Trimming took 4 bases from V and 8 from J, leaving 14 bases between them. This CDR3 contains 14 residues. The germline gives CDR1 MNHEY, CDR2 SVGAGI. The chain's CDR3 is CASSLSHVAGELFF. The CDR3 DNA reads TGTGCCAGCAGTTTAAGCCACGTCGCGGGGGAGCTGTTTTTT.

The rearrangement uses TRBV11-2 and TRBJ2-6, with D uncertain. V was cut by 3 bases and J by 2 bases, with 8 bases left in between. The CDR3 spans 15 residues. Germline V CDR1 and CDR2: SGHAT, FQNNGV. CDR3 in DNA: TGTGCCAGCAGCTTTCAGAGGCCTGGGGCCAACGTCCTGACTTTC. Encoded protein: CASSFQRPGANVLTF.

This sequence joins TRBV2 and TRBJ2-5; no clear D. The CDR3 length is 13 residues. CDR1 is SNHLY, CDR2 FYNNEI, per germline. Trimming stripped 8 bases from V and 2 bases from J, with 12 bases between. CDR3 residues: CASVKTIQETQYF. Written as DNA, the CDR3 is TGTGCCAGCGTCAAAACAATTCAAGAGACCCAGTACTTC.

V gene TRBV3-1 (or the pseudogene TRBV3-2) combines with J gene TRBJ1-1; possibly TRBD1 for D (6 bases). Per the germline V gene, CDR1 is LGHDT and CDR2 is YNNKEL (reference sequence). This CDR3 comprises 17 residues. V was trimmed by 4 bases and J by 0 bases, leaving 18 bases between them. The CDR3 coding sequence is TGTGCCAGCAGCCCCGACAGGACGGCGGCAATGAACACTGAAGCTTTCTTT. Encoded protein: CASSPDRTAAMNTEAFF.

A single count supports this clone. The chain is built from TRBV5-4 and TRBJ1-2, with a possible D match to TRBD1 (5 bases). Looked up from germline, CDR1 is SGHNT and CDR2 is YYREEE (reference sequence). The CDR3 loop spans 14 amino acids. V was shortened by 0 bases and J by 8 bases, with 14 bases between the two germline ends. CDR3 protein: CASSLAVQADGYTF. In DNA, the CDR3 is TGTGCCAGCAGCTTGGCCGTACAGGCTGACGGCTACACCTTC.

The V call is TRBV9, the J call TRBJ2-3, with 14 bases fitting TRBD2. CDR1 and CDR2 from the germline V gene are SGDLS and YYNGEE. J gave up 2 bases and V 3 bases, and 2 bases lay outside the gene matches. The CDR3 is made up of 16 amino acids. CDR3 DNA: TGTGCCAGCAGCGGACTAGCGGGAGGGTTCACAGATACGCAGTATTTT. Protein sequence: CASSGLAGGFTDTQYF.